This entry describes one T cell receptor beta chain. It lacks a known antigen. Base qualities are not provided; no much larger clone lies one nucleotide away. The data are from a study of beta chain features in type 1 diabetes (dated by TCRdb to the late 2010s). In terms of the full investigation: Patients and healthy donors did not differ in mean age, gender distribution, total cell number or subset yield. The study compared TCRB repertoires of sorted circulating CD4+ T cell subsets between recently diagnosed type 1 diabetes patients and matched healthy donors. A total of 107,917,701 sorted cells were examined across all samples, and the number of cells per subset was strongly correlated with RNA yield. Regulatory and stem cell-like memory subsets were isolated from only 8 patients and about eight healthy donors, whereas naive and central memory subsets came from all 30 or so donors. General findings and caveats noted by the study authors: Only small numbers of individuals were included in the HLA sub-analyses, which left unresolved whether HLA type had any influence on TCRB rearrangement. Because cDNA rather than genomic DNA was sequenced, highly expressing activated cells could have been over-represented, although no difference in activation and CD3 levels was found between groups. The naive, central memory and regulatory TCRB repertoires appeared to resemble one another more closely among patients than among healthy donors. PCR may preferentially amplify shorter templates, but because patient and control samples were amplified and corrected together, any resulting skew would affect both groups equally. A moderate but significant shortening of TCRB CDR3 length was observed in type 1 diabetes patients in all four CD4+ subsets. Fewer insertions and more nucleotide deletions at VDJ recombination sites were observed in patients with type 1 diabetes, implying thymic rearrangement abnormalities.

A single peripheral blood draw of approximately 110 mL on average was collected from each donor into heparinised tubes. A BD FACSAria II and a panel including CD45RO, CCR7, CD25, CD127, CD95 and CD27 were used to sort naive, central memory, regulatory and stem cell-like memory CD4+ T cells. Every sorted population had a purity above 95%. PBMCs were isolated immediately by Lymphoprep density gradient centrifugation and stained directly without culture. So that batch effects would be minimized, each experiment stained and sorted samples in pairs, pairing one healthy donor with one patient. The entire amount of isolated RNA was reverse transcribed using the High Capacity cDNA Reverse Transcription Kit, so the sequenced TCRB transcripts were expressed ones. Deep immunoSEQ sequencing was performed on naive, central memory and regulatory T cell samples, with an average of about 4 million total reads per sample. Sorted cells were lysed in RLT buffer, and RNA was extracted using DNase-treated RNeasy Micro or Mini kits according to cell number. Each cell subset was processed on its own to prevent cross-contamination, while patient and healthy donor samples were processed together. The immunoSEQ multiplex PCR was used to amplify TCRB sequences from cDNA, generating 87-bp fragments that spanned the CDR3 region. Sequencing of the amplicons was performed on the Illumina HiSeq platform. On the authors' methods: Synthetic template baselines were used to correct PCR bias computationally, reads within Hamming distance 2 were collapsed, and singletons that could not be merged were discarded. Reads were aligned to IMGT to assign V, D and J genes, CDR3 length, and insertions or deletions at six rearrangement sites. Within each subset, clonotype counts were normalized to sorted cell number, and only after that were true diversity and Gini coefficients computed with the tcR R package. Repertoire sharing was quantified using the overlap coefficient calculated on TCRB nucleotide sequences. Out-of-frame TCRB sequences from naive cells were analyzed as a proxy for the pre-selection repertoire. As stored in TCRdb, this immuneACCESS dataset retains in-frame rearrangements with V and J assigned. A fraction of the clones does not appear; measured against another copy, unresolved V genes explain less than half of the discrepancy, and the remainder lacks a known reason. V and J calls and clone size come straight from that table; D and trimming were deduced from the DNA. For this sample the table gives 350,000 or so clones, of which around a fifth were detected only once. Jointly, the top ten make up under 0.055% of the sample.

Between the V and J ends, shortened by 5 bases and 4 bases respectively, the junction contains 17 bases. The CDR3 sequence holds 15 residues, the cysteine and phenylalanine included. The sequence is cut down to CDR3 DNA, 45 bases in frame from base 1. CDR1 and CDR2 (SGHVS, FNYEAQ) derive from the germline V gene. The sequenced sample consisted of naive CD4+ T cells from blood. Read against the paper, the sample's cell subset or site label means: true naive CD4+ T cells. The chain employs TRBV7-6 and TRBJ2-5, with TRBD1 tentatively as D gene (7 bases match). The sequence was obtained from a woman aged 18-29 years in good health. The bases read TGTGCCAGCAGCCCCCGGGAGAGGGGGCGAGAGACCCAGTACTTC. Translated, this gives CASSPRERGRETQYF.